The next 21 T cell receptor beta chains were all read from a single sample in a study of blood T cell repertoires in COVID-19. Produced via immunoSEQ multiplex PCR; TCRdb's table is partial and in-frame only. Of 280,000 or so clones detected, 85% to 90% appear once; the ten largest clones hold approximately 1.5%. Sequenced: PBMCs or T cells enriched from blood (not recorded which). The receptor source for this set is a woman aged 18-30 years with acute COVID-19.

The J gene is TRBJ1-1, the V gene TRBV7-9; TRBD1 might be the D (5 bases). With 4 bases removed from V and 2 bases from J, the gap between germline ends came to 14 bases. This CDR3 is 15 amino acids long. The germline V gene has CDR1 SEHNR and CDR2 FQNEAQ (reference sequence). As DNA, the CDR3 is TGTGCCAGCAGCTCAAGGGGCGGATCTAACACTGAAGCTTTCTTT. Its translation is CASSSRGGSNTEAFF.

J is TRBJ2-5 and V is TRBV5-6, with TRBD1 identical over 7 bases. With 0 bases clipped from V and 3 bases from J, the junction kept 5 bases outside the gene matches. Looked up from germline, CDR1 is SGHDT and CDR2 is YYEEEE. The CDR3 spans 15 residues. The CDR3 loop reads CASSLGRGWEETQYF. The CDR3 bases are TGTGCCAGCAGCTTGGGCAGGGGGTGGGAAGAGACCCAGTACTTC.

This chain uses TRBV30 with TRBJ1-1; D unresolved. The germline V and J ends were trimmed by 2 bases and 6 bases, with 7 bases remaining between them. This CDR3 contains 11 residues. The germline V gene has CDR1 GTSNPN and CDR2 SVGIG (reference sequence). The CDR3 DNA reads as TGTGCCTGGAGTACTGGGCCTGAAGCTTTCTTT. Amino acid sequence: CAWSTGPEAFF.

The rearrangement joins TRBV18 to TRBJ1-1, with 12 bases matching TRBD1. V was clipped by 3 bases and J by 2 bases; unmatched bases: 10. This CDR3 has 18 residues. Germline assignment: CDR1 KGHSH and CDR2 LQKENI. CDR3 amino acids: CASSPRRDRGRGNTEAFF. The DNA of the CDR3 is TGTGCCAGCTCACCTCGCCGGGACAGGGGGCGCGGAAACACTGAAGCTTTCTTT.

This clone was seen only once. This chain connects TRBV27 to TRBJ1-4; 7 bases fit TRBD1. V dropped 6 bases and J dropped 1; count of bases not matched to a gene: 8. Germline assignment: CDR1 MNHEY and CDR2 SMNVEV (reference sequence). This CDR3 has 16 amino acids. The CDR3 DNA sequence: TGTGCCAGCAGCAACAGGGGTCAAGGAACTAATGAAAAACTGTTTTTT. Residues: CASSNRGQGTNEKLFF. The whole variable domain, remainder taken from reference TRBV27 and TRBJ1-4, is EAQVTQNPRYLITVTGKKLTVTCSQNMNHEYMSWYRQDPGLGLRQIYYSMNVEVTDKGDVPEGYKVSRKEKRNFPLILESPSPNQTSLYFCASSNRGQGTNEKLFFGSGTQLSVL.

On this clone: This sample also contains other DNA sequences that code for the same CDR3. The J gene is TRBJ2-3, the V gene TRBV28, with D tentatively TRBD2 (6 bases). Germline CDR1 reads MDHEN; CDR2 reads SYDVKM. This CDR3 comprises 14 residues. Trimming took 1 base from V and 1 from J, leaving 6 bases between them. CDR3 protein: CASSLSGGTDTQYF. The CDR3 coding sequence is TGTGCCAGCAGTTTATCGGGAGGCACAGATACGCAGTATTTT.

This chain connects TRBV5-1 to TRBJ1-2; D is ambiguous. With 0 bases removed from V and 1 base from J, the gap between germline ends came to 10 bases. Germline CDR1 is SGHRS and CDR2 is YFSETQ. The CDR3 has 15 amino acids. This CDR3 is CASSLAGIRNYGYTF. DNA for the CDR3: TGCGCCAGCAGCTTGGCGGGGATACGTAACTATGGCTACACCTTC.

J is TRBJ1-6 and V is TRBV6-1; 8 bases align to TRBD1. With 0 bases clipped from V and 5 bases from J, the junction kept 6 bases outside the gene matches. CDR3 length: 17 residues. Germline V gives CDR1 MNHNS, CDR2 SASEGT. The CDR3: CASSEAVGTGNNSPLHF. The CDR3 region has the DNA TGTGCCAGCAGTGAAGCCGTAGGGACAGGAAATAATTCACCCCTCCACTTT.

The V call is TRBV27, the J call TRBJ2-1, with 8 bases lining up with TRBD2. Trimming cost V 2 bases and J 4 bases; bases outside gene matches: 4. The germline gives CDR1 MNHEY, CDR2 SMNVEV (reference sequence). This CDR3 has 15 amino acids. The CDR3 here is CASSLLREVYNEQFF. The CDR3 DNA sequence: TGTGCCAGCAGTTTACTGCGGGAGGTTTACAATGAGCAGTTCTTC.

The chain carries TRBV30 and TRBJ2-7; 13 positions match TRBD2. The V segment lost 1 base and the J segment 11 bases; nucleotides outside the gene matches: 8. Per the germline V gene, CDR1 is GTSNPN and CDR2 is SVGIG (reference sequence). The CDR3 length is 14 residues. The CDR3 loop reads CAWSELAGGPHKYF. CDR3 DNA sequence: TGTGCCTGGAGTGAACTAGCGGGAGGGCCTCATAAGTACTTC.

The rearrangement uses TRBV5-4 and TRBJ1-6; D is uncertain. The CDR3 is 14 amino acids. Trimming pared 4 bases from V and 5 bases from J, leaving 10 bases between. CDR1 is SGHNT, CDR2 YYREEE, per germline (reference sequence). The chain's CDR3 is CASSEDGNNSPLHF. The CDR3 DNA is TGTGCCAGCAGCGAGGACGGGAATAATTCACCCCTCCACTTT.

This rearrangement joins TRBV5-6 to TRBJ2-7; a weak D match, TRBD1 (5 bases). The CDR3 totals 16 residues. Germline CDR1 is SGHDT and CDR2 is YYEEEE. V gave up 4 bases and J gave up 0 bases, with 17 bases separating them. CDR3 protein: CASSRPTGLSSYEQYF. The CDR3 region has the DNA TGTGCCAGCAGCCGCCCTACAGGATTAAGCTCCTACGAGCAGTACTTC. Looking up the rest from reference TRBV5-6 and TRBJ2-7 gives the full variable domain: DAGVTQSPTHLIKTRGQQVTLRCSPKSGHDTVSWYQQALGQGPQFIFQYYEEEERQRGNFPDRFSGHQFPNYSSELNVNALLLGDSALYLCASSRPTGLSSYEQYFGPGTRLTVT.

DNA of the CDR3: TGTGCCAGTAGACACGGACTAGGAGTCACCGGGGAGCTGTTTTTT. Translation gives CASRHGLGVTGELFF. This chain connects TRBV19 to TRBJ2-2; 7 positions match TRBD2. CDR3 size: 15 residues. V shed 6 bases, J shed 4 bases, and the junction held 8 bases outside the gene matches. The germline V gene encodes CDR1 LNHDA and CDR2 SQIVND (reference sequence).

The J gene is TRBJ1-1, the V gene TRBV29-1; D remains unclear. CDR1 is SQVTM and CDR2 is ANQGSEA in the germline V gene. With 0 bases removed from V and 1 base from J, the gap between germline ends came to 9 bases. The CDR3 totals 14 residues. The CDR3 spells CSVEERVGNTEAFF. DNA of the CDR3: TGCAGCGTTGAAGAACGGGTGGGGAACACTGAAGCTTTCTTT. The whole variable domain, filled in from reference TRBV29-1 and TRBJ1-1, reads SAVISQKPSRDICQRGTSLTIQCQVDSQVTMMFWYRQQPGQSLTLIATANQGSEATYESGFVIDKFPISRPNLTFSTLTVSNMSPEDSSIYLCSVEERVGNTEAFFGQGTRLTVV.

The chain links TRBV27 to TRBJ2-1; TRBD1 is a possible D gene (6 bases). Germline V gene sequence: CDR1 MNHEY, CDR2 SMNVEV (reference sequence). The CDR3 has 18 residues. V lost 3 bases and J lost 4, with 22 bases in between. CDR3 sequence: CASSFRINQGKGYNEQFF. As DNA, the CDR3 is TGTGCCAGCAGTTTTCGAATAAACCAGGGGAAGGGGTACAATGAGCAGTTCTTC.

This clone was recorded once. V gene TRBV25-1 combines with J gene TRBJ2-5; a weak D match, TRBD1 (7 bases). The CDR3 runs to 18 residues. Between the trimmed V and J ends, which lost 3 bases and 2 bases, there was a span of 22 bases. CDR1 MGHDK and CDR2 SYGVNS come from the germline V gene. The CDR3: CASSDLGQRAGPQETQYF. CDR3 bases: TGTGCCAGCAGTGATCTGGGACAGCGAGCGGGCCCACAAGAGACCCAGTACTTC.

In its sample, this clone was seen a few times. The genes are TRBV4-1 and TRBJ2-5; TRBD1 matches at 8 bases. The V gene's germline CDR1 is MGHRA and CDR2 YSYEKL. With V trimmed by 0 bases and J by 5 bases, 11 bases remained unmatched. CDR3 length: 17 amino acids. CDR3 protein: CASSQETGVFSMETQYF. The CDR3, as DNA: TGCGCCAGCAGCCAAGAGACAGGGGTTTTCTCTATGGAGACCCAGTACTTC.

V gene TRBV28 combines with J gene TRBJ2-5; TRBD2 aligns across 8 bases. This CDR3 spans 16 amino acids. Trimming cost V 4 bases and J 5 bases; bases outside gene matches: 12. The germline V gene has CDR1 MDHEN and CDR2 SYDVKM. Here the CDR3 reads CASSSPPGLGGETQYF. The CDR3 bases are TGTGCCAGCAGTTCCCCCCCGGGACTAGGAGGGGAGACCCAGTACTTC.

The chain has TRBV28 and TRBJ1-6; 10 bases match TRBD1. The V segment lost 6 bases and the J segment 7 bases; nucleotides outside the gene matches: 6. This CDR3 contains 15 residues. The germline V gene has CDR1 MDHEN and CDR2 SYDVKM. The CDR3 loop reads CASSLMDRGNSPLHF. The CDR3 region has the DNA TGTGCCAGCAGCCTCATGGACAGGGGGAATTCACCCCTCCACTTT.

V and J are TRBV5-6 and TRBJ1-6; 10 bases are shared with TRBD1. With V trimmed by 5 bases and J by 13 bases, 15 bases remained unmatched. The CDR3 sequence is 16 residues long. Looked up from germline, CDR1 is SGHDT and CDR2 is YYEEEE. Written as DNA, the CDR3 is TGTGCCAGCAGTCACAGCTCTGGGACAGGGGCCTTCCCCCTCCACTTT. It yields the protein CASSHSSGTGAFPLHF.

CDR3: CASSSGGREETQYF. The DNA for the CDR3 is TGTGCCAGCAGCTCGGGGGGCAGAGAAGAGACCCAGTACTTC. This chain joins TRBV7-3 and TRBJ2-5; tentatively, D is TRBD2 (7 bases). The CDR3 sequence is 14 residues long. CDR1 and CDR2 (germline): SGHTA, FQGTGA. Trimming took off 4 bases at V and 3 bases at J, with 12 bases between the two ends.